What follows are 21 T cell receptor beta chains derived from one specimen sequenced in a study of blood T cells in healthy people across ages. Next came a second PCR, run for about 6 to 11 cycles, which used a sample-barcoded 5' primer along with a J-beta primer mix. TCRdb itself ran the 5' RACE reads through MiXCR, one entry per CDR3 protein. This table holds 630,000 or so distinct CDR3 sequences, around 31% found once. Sequences were obtained from blood. The receptors derive from a woman older than 75 in good health.

This chain uses TRBV28 with TRBJ2-7, with D perhaps given as TRBD1 or TRBD2 (5 bases each). TRBJ2-5 explains the end of the DNA better; the J call may be wrong. This CDR3 has 17 amino acids. In germline, CDR1 is MDHEN, CDR2 SYDVKM. In DNA, the CDR3 is TGTGCCAGCAGGACCACGAGGGGAGTAAATTTTGGAGAGACCCAGTACTTC. Residues: CASRTTRGVNFGETQYF.

This clonotype occurred many times. CDR3 protein: CSVDSSEQYF. In DNA form, the CDR3 reads TGCAGCGTTGATTCCTCAGAGCAGTATTTT. The chain links TRBV29-1 to TRBJ2-3; no firm D call. The ends were cut back, 3 bases at V and 11 bases at J, with 9 bases in the middle. Germline V gene lookup returns CDR1 SQVTM and CDR2 ANQGSEA. The CDR3 loop spans 10 amino acids.

This clonotype was seen only once. An end of the junction does not agree with germline; a read error may underlie this. V and J are TRBV28 and TRBJ1-1; D call uncertain. Per the germline V gene, CDR1 is MDHEN and CDR2 is SYDVKM. The CDR3 contains 12 residues. CDR3 region: CASSLPGTETFF. The CDR3 nucleotides are TGTGCCAGCAGTTTGCCAGGCACTGAAACTTTCTTT.

There are many counts of this clonotype. The chain links TRBV20-1 to TRBJ1-1, with D unresolved. The CDR3 covers 16 residues. The V end was cut by 0 bases, the J end by 0 bases, with 14 bases between. The germline V gene encodes CDR1 DFQATT and CDR2 SNEGSKA (reference sequence). The CDR3, as DNA: TGCAGTGCTAGAGATCTTGCCACCACCATGAACACTGAAGCTTTCTTT. Its protein product is CSARDLATTMNTEAFF.

Of note for this clonotype: It may be a read error: a sequence one base away is much more abundant. The rearrangement links TRBV14 to TRBJ2-3; 9 bases map to TRBD2. This CDR3 contains 17 residues. V lost 4 bases to trimming and J lost 6 bases; unmatched junction nucleotides: 14. CDR1 and CDR2 (germline): SGHDN, FVKESK. CDR3 DNA sequence: TGTGCCAGCAGCCTCGGACTAGCGAGGGGGCCGAGGGATACGCAGTATTTT. Translated: CASSLGLARGPRDTQYF.

The chain has TRBV20-1 and TRBJ2-7; 7 nucleotides align to TRBD1. Germline V gene lookup returns CDR1 DFQATT and CDR2 SNEGSKA (reference sequence). After removal of 6 bases from V and 4 bases from J, the junction contained 9 bases not matched to a gene. The CDR3 length is 13 residues. Here the CDR3 DNA reads TGCAGTGCCCCAGAGACAGGGCCTTACGAGCAGTACTTC. It yields the protein CSAPETGPYEQYF.

The rearrangement uses TRBV30 and TRBJ2-1; a possible D gene is TRBD2 (5 bases). This CDR3 is 16 amino acids long. CDR1 and CDR2 from the germline V gene are GTSNPN and SVGIG (reference sequence). The V and J ends lost 3 bases and 7 bases respectively, with 22 bases between them. The CDR3 DNA follows: TGTGCCTGGAGGACCCCCCGGACTGGACCCGGAAATGAGCAGTTCTTC. Translation: CAWRTPRTGPGNEQFF.

This clonotype was seen at least ten times. V and J are TRBV27 and TRBJ1-5; TRBD1 agrees at 7 bases. Germline values: CDR1 MNHEY, CDR2 SMNVEV (reference sequence). The CDR3 has 16 amino acids. V lost 5 bases, J lost 0 bases, and 7 bases stayed unmatched. The CDR3 sequence is CASSPLDRDSNQPQHF. The CDR3 nucleotides are TGTGCCAGCAGTCCGCTCGACAGGGATAGCAATCAGCCCCAGCATTTT.

The gene calls are TRBV4-1 and TRBJ2-2, with 8 positions matching TRBD1. The length of the CDR3 is 17 residues. Germline loops: CDR1 MGHRA, CDR2 YSYEKL. Germline trimming cut 2 bases from V and 6 bases from J; bases unmatched to any gene: 11. CDR3 nucleotide sequence: TGCGCCAGCAGCCAACGCGACAGGGGAGTAGGACCCGGGGAGCTGTTTTTT. It yields the protein CASSQRDRGVGPGELFF.

This clonotype was seen at least ten times. V is TRBV20-1 and J is TRBJ1-2, with a tentative D call TRBD1 (5 bases). V was cut by 5 bases and J by 9 bases, with 19 bases left in between. The CDR3 length is 13 residues. Per the germline V gene, CDR1 is DFQATT and CDR2 is SNEGSKA (reference sequence). The CDR3 nucleotides are TGCAGTGCTGACCCGCGGGGCTCAGGAAGCTACACCTTC. Residues: CSADPRGSGSYTF.

The V gene is TRBV7-2, the J gene TRBJ2-5, with D perhaps matching TRBD1 or TRBD2 (6 bases each). CDR1 and CDR2 from the germline V gene are SGHTA and FQGNSA. V was shortened by 2 bases and J by 4 bases, with 17 bases between the two germline ends. The CDR3 consists of 16 residues. CDR3 protein: CASSLQHGRGGETQYF. As DNA, the CDR3 is TGTGCCAGCAGCTTACAGCATGGCAGGGGAGGAGAGACCCAGTACTTC.

In its sample, this clonotype was seen many times. Possible read error: a much larger clone is one base away. This sequence joins TRBV6-2 or TRBV6-3 and TRBJ2-7; 7 bases line up with TRBD1. Germline loops: CDR1 MNHEY, CDR2 SVGEGT. Unmatched junction bases numbered 8, after V lost 7 bases and J lost 2 bases. The CDR3 covers 14 residues. CDR3 loop: CASTWTGQTYEQYF. CDR3 coding DNA: TGTGCCAGCACCTGGACGGGACAGACCTACGAGCAGTACTTC.

This CDR3 is CASRGTEKNYGYTF. The CDR3 nucleotides are TGTGCCAGCAGAGGGACAGAGAAAAACTATGGCTACACCTTC. The V and J genes are TRBV28 and TRBJ1-2, with TRBD1 identical over 7 bases. Germline V gene sequence: CDR1 MDHEN, CDR2 SYDVKM. The CDR3 totals 14 residues. The J segment lost 2 bases and the V segment lost 6 bases, leaving 6 bases of the junction unmatched.

The chain has TRBV20-1 and TRBJ2-4; 8 nucleotides align to TRBD1. J gave up 0 bases and V 5 bases, and 6 bases lay outside the gene matches. CDR1 DFQATT and CDR2 SNEGSKA come from the germline V gene (reference sequence). The CDR3 is made up of 15 amino acids. The CDR3 sequence: CSAQTGALAKNIQYF. The DNA of the CDR3 is TGCAGTGCTCAGACAGGGGCCTTAGCCAAAAACATTCAGTACTTC.

Turning to this clonotype: A much bigger clone sits one base away, suggesting this may be a read error. CDR3 in DNA: TGTGCCAGCAGCTTAGGTTTGGGGGGAGACATTCAGTTCTTC. It translates to CASSLGLGGDIQFF. The chain employs TRBV7-2 and TRBJ2-1; tentatively, D is TRBD2 (6 bases). The CDR3 consists of 14 residues. V lost 1 base to trimming and J lost 13 bases, with 17 bases between them. CDR1 is SGHTA and CDR2 is FQGNSA in the germline V gene.

The chain joins TRBV28 to TRBJ2-1; D might be TRBD2 (7 bases). The DNA end is more similar to TRBJ2-7, so the J call may be wrong. Germline V lookup: CDR1 MDHEN, CDR2 SYDVKM. The CDR3 loop spans 14 amino acids. CDR3 loop: CASTSGGSYNEQYF. In nucleotides, the CDR3 is TGTGCCAGCACCTCGGGGGGCTCCTACAATGAGCAGTACTTC.

This chain uses TRBV30 with TRBJ1-1; D is uncertain. CDR3 length: 13 amino acids. The germline gives CDR1 GTSNPN, CDR2 SVGIG (reference sequence). V gave up 0 bases and J gave up 8 bases, with 13 bases separating them. The chain's CDR3 is CAWSVRGLDEAFF. The CDR3 nucleotides read TGTGCCTGGAGTGTACGAGGATTAGACGAAGCTTTCTTT.

This clonotype occurred once. The gene calls are TRBV7-2 and TRBJ1-5; a possible D gene is TRBD1 (6 bases). V lost 6 bases to trimming and J lost 2 bases, with 20 bases between them. CDR3 length: 17 residues. Germline-derived CDR1 and CDR2 are SGHTA and FQGNSA. The CDR3 reads CASRPTNRAGGNQPQHF. The CDR3 nucleotides are TGTGCCAGCAGACCGACCAACAGGGCCGGCGGCAATCAGCCCCAGCATTTT. The entire variable domain, with the rest obtained from reference TRBV7-2 and TRBJ1-5, is as follows: GAGVSQSPSNKVTEKGKDVELRCDPISGHTALYWYRQSLGQGLEFLIYFQGNSAPDKSGLPSDRFSAERTGGSVSTLTIQRTQQEDSAVYLCASRPTNRAGGNQPQHFGDGTRLSIL.

The chain links TRBV27 to TRBJ1-2, with a possible D match to TRBD1 (5 bases). Trimming removed 3 bases at V and 4 bases at J, with 12 bases between. Germline CDR1 and CDR2: MNHEY and SMNVEV (reference sequence). This CDR3 spans 14 amino acids. The CDR3 sequence is CASSFRQGVYGYTF. CDR3 bases: TGTGCCAGCAGTTTCCGGCAGGGCGTCTATGGCTACACCTTC.

A note on this clonotype: This sequence may be a read error, since a much larger clone differs from it by one base. This chain links TRBV10-3 with TRBJ2-1; perhaps TRBD2 as D (7 bases). Trimming left V 6 bases short and J 11 bases short, with 23 bases between. There are 15 residues in the CDR3. Germline V CDR1 and CDR2: ENHRY, SYGVKD. The CDR3 loop is CAISKGGGASNKQFF. The CDR3 coding sequence is TGTGCCATCAGCAAAGGAGGGGGGGCCTCGAATAAGCAGTTCTTC.

This clonotype showed up many times. The chain employs TRBV12-3 or TRBV12-4 and TRBJ2-6, with D possibly being TRBD1 (6 bases). The germline V and J ends were trimmed by 4 bases and 0 bases, with 13 bases remaining between them. The CDR3 sequence is 17 residues long. The CDR3 is CASSSRTDFSGANVLTF. The CDR3 DNA reads as TGTGCCAGCAGTTCCAGGACAGACTTCTCTGGGGCCAACGTCCTGACTTTC.